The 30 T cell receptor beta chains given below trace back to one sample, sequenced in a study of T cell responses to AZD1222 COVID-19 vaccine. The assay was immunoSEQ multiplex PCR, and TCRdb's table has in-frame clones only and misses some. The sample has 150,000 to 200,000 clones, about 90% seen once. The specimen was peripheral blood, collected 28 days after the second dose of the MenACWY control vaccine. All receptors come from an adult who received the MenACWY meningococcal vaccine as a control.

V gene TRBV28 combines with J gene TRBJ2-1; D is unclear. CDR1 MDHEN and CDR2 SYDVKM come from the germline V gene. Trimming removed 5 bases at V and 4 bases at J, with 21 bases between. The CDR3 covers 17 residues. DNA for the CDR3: TGTGCCAGCAGTCCTTCGTCGGGCCCGCTTGGATACAATGAGCAGTTCTTC. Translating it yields CASSPSSGPLGYNEQFF.

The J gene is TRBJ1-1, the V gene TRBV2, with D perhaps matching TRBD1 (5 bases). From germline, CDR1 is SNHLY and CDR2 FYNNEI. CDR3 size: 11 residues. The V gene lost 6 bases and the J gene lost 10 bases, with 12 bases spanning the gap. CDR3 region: CASSRGTTAFF. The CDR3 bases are TGTGCCAGCAGCCGCGGGACGACAGCTTTCTTT.

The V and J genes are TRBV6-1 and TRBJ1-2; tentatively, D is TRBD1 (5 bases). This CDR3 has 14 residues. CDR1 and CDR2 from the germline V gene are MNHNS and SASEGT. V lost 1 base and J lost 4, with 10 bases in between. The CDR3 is CASSEGAGIYGYTF. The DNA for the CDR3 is TGTGCCAGCAGTGAAGGAGCAGGGATCTATGGCTACACCTTC.

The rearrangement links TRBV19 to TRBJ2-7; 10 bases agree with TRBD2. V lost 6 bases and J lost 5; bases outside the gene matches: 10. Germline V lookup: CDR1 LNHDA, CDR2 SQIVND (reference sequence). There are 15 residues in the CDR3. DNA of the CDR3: TGTGCCAGTAGACCAATAGCGGGAGGCAATAACGAGCAGTACTTC. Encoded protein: CASRPIAGGNNEQYF. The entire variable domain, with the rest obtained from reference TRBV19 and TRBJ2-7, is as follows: DGGITQSPKYLFRKEGQNVTLSCEQNLNHDAMYWYRQDPGQGLRLIYYSQIVNDFQKGDIAEGYSVSREKKESFPLTVTSAQKNPTAFYLCASRPIAGGNNEQYFGPGTRLTVT.

The CDR3 DNA is TGTGCCAGCTCACCACCTAGTGGCGAAGGCCACAATGAGCAGTTCTTC. Translating it yields CASSPPSGEGHNEQFF. The chain combines TRBV18 with TRBJ2-1; D gene uncertain. Trimming stripped 0 bases from V and 5 bases from J, with 14 bases between. The germline CDR1 and CDR2 sequences are KGHSH and LQKENI. The CDR3 covers 16 residues. The full variable domain, in which reference TRBV18 and TRBJ2-1 provide the parts outside the CDR3, is NAGVMQNPRHLVRRRGQEARLRCSPMKGHSHVYWYRQLPEEGLKFMVYLQKENIIDESGMPKERFSAEFPKEGPSILRIQQVVRGDSAAYFCASSPPSGEGHNEQFFGPGTRLTVL.

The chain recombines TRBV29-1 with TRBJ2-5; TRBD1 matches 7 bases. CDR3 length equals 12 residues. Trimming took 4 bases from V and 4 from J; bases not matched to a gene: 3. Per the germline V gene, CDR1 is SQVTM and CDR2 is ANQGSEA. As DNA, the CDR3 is TGCAGCGTTGCGAACAGGGGAGAGACCCAGTACTTC. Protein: CSVANRGETQYF.

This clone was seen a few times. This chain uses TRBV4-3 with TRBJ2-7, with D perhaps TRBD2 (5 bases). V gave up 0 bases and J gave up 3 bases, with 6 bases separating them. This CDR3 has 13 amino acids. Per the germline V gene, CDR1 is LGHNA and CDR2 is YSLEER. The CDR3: CASSQDAGYEQYF. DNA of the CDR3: TGCGCCAGCAGCCAAGATGCGGGCTACGAGCAGTACTTC.

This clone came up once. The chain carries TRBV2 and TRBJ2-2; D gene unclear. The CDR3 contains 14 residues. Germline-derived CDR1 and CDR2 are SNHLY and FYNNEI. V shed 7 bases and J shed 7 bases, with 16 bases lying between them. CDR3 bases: TGTGCCAGCACCCGGGTTAGGTCAGTCGGGGAGCTGTTTTTT. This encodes CASTRVRSVGELFF. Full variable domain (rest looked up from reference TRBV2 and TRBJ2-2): EPEVTQTPSHQVTQMGQEVILRCVPISNHLYFYWYRQILGQKVEFLVSFYNNEISEKSEIFDDQFSVERPDGSNFTLKIRSTKLEDSAMYFCASTRVRSVGELFFGEGSRLTVL.

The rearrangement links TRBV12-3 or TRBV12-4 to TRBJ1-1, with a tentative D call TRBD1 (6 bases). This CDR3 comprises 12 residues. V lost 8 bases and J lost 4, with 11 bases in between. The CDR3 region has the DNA TGTGCCAGCCAGGGGCCGAGCACTGAAGCTTTCTTT. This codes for CASQGPSTEAFF.

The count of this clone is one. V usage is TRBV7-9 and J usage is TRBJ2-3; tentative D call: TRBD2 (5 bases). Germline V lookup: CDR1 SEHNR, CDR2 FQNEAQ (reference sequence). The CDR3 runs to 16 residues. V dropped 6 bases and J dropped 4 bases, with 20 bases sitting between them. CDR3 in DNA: TGTGCCAGCAGTCCCAGCGGAGTCATTTCAGCAGATACGCAGTATTTT. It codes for CASSPSGVISADTQYF.

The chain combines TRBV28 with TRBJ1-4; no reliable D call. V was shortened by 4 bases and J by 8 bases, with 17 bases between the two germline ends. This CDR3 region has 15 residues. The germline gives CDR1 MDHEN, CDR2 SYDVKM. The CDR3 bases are TGTGCCAGCAGTTCTAGGGCGGTGGGCTTAGAAAAACTGTTTTTT. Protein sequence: CASSSRAVGLEKLFF.

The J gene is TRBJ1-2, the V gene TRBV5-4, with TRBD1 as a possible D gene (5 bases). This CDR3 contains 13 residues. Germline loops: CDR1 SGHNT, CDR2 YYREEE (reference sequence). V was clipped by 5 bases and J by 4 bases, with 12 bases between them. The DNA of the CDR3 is TGTGCCAGCAGTCCCGACAGAACCTATGGCTACACCTTC. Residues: CASSPDRTYGYTF.

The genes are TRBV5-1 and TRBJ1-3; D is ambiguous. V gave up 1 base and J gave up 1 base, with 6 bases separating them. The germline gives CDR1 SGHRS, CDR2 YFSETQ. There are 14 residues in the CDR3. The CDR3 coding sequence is TGCGCCAGCAGCTTGATTGGTTCTGGAAACACCATATATTTT. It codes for CASSLIGSGNTIYF.

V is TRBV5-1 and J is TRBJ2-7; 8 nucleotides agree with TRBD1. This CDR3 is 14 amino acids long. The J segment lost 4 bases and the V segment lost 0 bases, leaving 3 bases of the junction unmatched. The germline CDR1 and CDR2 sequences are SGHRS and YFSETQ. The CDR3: CASSLGQGIYEQYF. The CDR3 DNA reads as TGCGCCAGCAGCTTGGGACAGGGGATTTACGAGCAGTACTTC.

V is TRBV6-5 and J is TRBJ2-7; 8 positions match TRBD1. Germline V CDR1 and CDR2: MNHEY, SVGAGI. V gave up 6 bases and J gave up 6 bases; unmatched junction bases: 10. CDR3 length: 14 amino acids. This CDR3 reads CASSASGTGGEQYF. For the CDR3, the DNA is TGTGCCAGCAGCGCCTCCGGGACAGGTGGCGAGCAGTACTTC.

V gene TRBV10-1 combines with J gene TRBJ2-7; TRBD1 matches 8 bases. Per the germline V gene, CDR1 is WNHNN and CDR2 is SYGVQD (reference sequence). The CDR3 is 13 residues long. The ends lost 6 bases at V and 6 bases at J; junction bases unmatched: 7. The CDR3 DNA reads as TGCGCCAGCAGCTCGGGACAGGCTTTCGAGCAGTACTTC. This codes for CASSSGQAFEQYF.

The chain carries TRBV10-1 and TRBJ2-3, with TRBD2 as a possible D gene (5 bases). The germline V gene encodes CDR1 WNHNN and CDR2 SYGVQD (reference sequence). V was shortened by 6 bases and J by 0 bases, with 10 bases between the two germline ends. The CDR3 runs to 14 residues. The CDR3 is CASSGWTSTDTQYF. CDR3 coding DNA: TGCGCCAGCAGCGGTTGGACTAGCACAGATACGCAGTATTTT.

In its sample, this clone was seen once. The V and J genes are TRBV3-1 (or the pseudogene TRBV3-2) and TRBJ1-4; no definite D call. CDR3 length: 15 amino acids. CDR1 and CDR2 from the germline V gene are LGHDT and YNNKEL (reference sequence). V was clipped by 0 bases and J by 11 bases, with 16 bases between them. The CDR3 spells CASSQDLQAGWKLFF. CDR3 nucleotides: TGTGCCAGCAGCCAAGATCTTCAGGCGGGGTGGAAACTGTTTTTT.

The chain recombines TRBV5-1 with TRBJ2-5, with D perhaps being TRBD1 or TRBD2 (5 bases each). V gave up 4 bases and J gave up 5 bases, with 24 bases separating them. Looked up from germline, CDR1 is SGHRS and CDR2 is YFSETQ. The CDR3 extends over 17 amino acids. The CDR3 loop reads CASSPVGRERRYETQYF. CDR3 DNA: TGCGCCAGCAGCCCGGTGGGCAGGGAGCGGAGGTACGAGACCCAGTACTTC.

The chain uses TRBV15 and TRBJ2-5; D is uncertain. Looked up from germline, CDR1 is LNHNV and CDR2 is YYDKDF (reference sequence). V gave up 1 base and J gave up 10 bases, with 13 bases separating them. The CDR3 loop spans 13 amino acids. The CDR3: CATSRAFRWDQYF. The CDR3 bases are TGTGCCACCAGCAGAGCTTTTCGGTGGGACCAGTACTTC.

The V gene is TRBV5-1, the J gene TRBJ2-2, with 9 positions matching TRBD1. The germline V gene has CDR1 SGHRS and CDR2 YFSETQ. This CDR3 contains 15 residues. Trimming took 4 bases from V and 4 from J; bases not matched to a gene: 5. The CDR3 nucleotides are TGCGCCAGCAGCACCGGGACAGGGCGCACCGGGGAGCTGTTTTTT. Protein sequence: CASSTGTGRTGELFF.

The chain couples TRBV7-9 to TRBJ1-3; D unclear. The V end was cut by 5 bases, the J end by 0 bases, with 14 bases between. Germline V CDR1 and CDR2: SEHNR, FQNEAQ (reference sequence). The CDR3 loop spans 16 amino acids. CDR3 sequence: CASSPFSVDSGNTIYF. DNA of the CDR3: TGTGCCAGCAGCCCGTTTTCGGTGGACTCTGGAAACACCATATATTTT.

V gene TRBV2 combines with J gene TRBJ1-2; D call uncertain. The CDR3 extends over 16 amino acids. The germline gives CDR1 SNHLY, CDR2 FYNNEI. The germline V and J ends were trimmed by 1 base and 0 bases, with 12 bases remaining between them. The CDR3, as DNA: TGTGCCAGCAGTGAAGGGCTGGGTCTATCTAACTATGGCTACACCTTC. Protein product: CASSEGLGLSNYGYTF.

The CDR3 DNA is TGCGCCAGCAGCTTCGGGACAGTGAACACTGAAGCTTTCTTT. Protein product: CASSFGTVNTEAFF. The chain carries TRBV5-1 and TRBJ1-1; 7 nucleotides align to TRBD1. This CDR3 is 14 amino acids long. V lost 2 bases and J lost 0; bases outside the gene matches: 1. CDR1 and CDR2 from the germline V gene are SGHRS and YFSETQ.

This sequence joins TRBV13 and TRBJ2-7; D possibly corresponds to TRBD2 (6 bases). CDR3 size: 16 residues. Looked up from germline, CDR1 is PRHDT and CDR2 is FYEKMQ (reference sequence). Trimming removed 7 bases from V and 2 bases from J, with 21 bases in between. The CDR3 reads CASTPNPSGPTYEQYF. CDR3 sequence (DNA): TGTGCCAGCACCCCCAACCCGAGCGGGCCAACCTACGAGCAGTACTTC.

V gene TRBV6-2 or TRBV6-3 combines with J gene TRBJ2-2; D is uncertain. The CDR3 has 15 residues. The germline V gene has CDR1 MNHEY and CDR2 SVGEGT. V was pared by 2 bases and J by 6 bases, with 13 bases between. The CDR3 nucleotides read TGTGCCAGCAGTTACCCTCTTATTTACTCCGGGGAGCTGTTTTTT. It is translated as CASSYPLIYSGELFF.

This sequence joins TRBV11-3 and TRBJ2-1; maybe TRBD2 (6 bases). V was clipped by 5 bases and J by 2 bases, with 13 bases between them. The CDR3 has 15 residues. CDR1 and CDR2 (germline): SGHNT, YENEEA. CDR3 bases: TGTGCCAGCAGCCCGGGAGTCCCCCCCTACAATGAGCAGTTCTTC. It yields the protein CASSPGVPPYNEQFF.

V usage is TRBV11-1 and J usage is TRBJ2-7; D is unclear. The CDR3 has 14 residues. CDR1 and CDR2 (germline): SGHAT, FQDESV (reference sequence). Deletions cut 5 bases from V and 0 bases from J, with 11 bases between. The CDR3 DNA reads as TGTGCCAGCAGCCCCATGCTTAGCTCCTACGAGCAGTACTTC. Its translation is CASSPMLSSYEQYF. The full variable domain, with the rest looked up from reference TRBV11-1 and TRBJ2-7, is EAEVAQSPRYKITEKSQAVAFWCDPISGHATLYWYRQILGQGPELLVQFQDESVVDDSQLPKDRFSAERLKGVDSTLKIQPAELGDSAMYLCASSPMLSSYEQYFGPGTRLTVT.

The chain's CDR3 is CASSEGQLHYEQYF. CDR3 nucleotides: TGTGCCAGCAGCGAGGGACAGTTGCACTACGAGCAGTACTTC. This rearrangement joins TRBV9 to TRBJ2-7; 7 bases fit TRBD1. The CDR3 runs 14 residues. Germline loops: CDR1 SGDLS, CDR2 YYNGEE. V dropped 3 bases and J dropped 3; count of bases not matched to a gene: 6.

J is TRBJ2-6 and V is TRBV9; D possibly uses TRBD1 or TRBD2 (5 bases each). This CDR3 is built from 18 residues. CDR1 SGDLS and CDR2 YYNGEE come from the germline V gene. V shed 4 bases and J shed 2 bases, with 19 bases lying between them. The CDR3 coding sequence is TGTGCCAGCAGCACGGGACCGCCTGGGATCGCTGGGGCCAACGTCCTGACTTTC. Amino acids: CASSTGPPGIAGANVLTF.